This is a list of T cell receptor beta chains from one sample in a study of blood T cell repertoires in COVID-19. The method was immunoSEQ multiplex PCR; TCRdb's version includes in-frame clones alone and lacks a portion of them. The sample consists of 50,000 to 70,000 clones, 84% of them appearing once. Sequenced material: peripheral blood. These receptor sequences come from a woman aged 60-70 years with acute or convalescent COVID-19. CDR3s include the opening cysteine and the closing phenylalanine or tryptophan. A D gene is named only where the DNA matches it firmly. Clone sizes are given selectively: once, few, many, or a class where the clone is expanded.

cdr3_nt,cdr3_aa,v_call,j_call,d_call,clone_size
TGCGCCAGCAGCATAGACCCGGGACTAGCGGGGAGTGAGCAGTTCTTC,CASSIDPGLAGSEQFF,TRBV5-1,TRBJ2-1,TRBD2,.
TGTGCCAGCAGCTGGCATTCGGGGGACAATCAGCCCCAGCATTTT,CASSWHSGDNQPQHF,TRBV5-5,TRBJ1-5,.,.
TGTGCCAGCAGCACCCGGACGGACACCTACGAGCAGTACTTC,CASSTRTDTYEQYF,TRBV21-1,TRBJ2-7,.,.
TGCAGCGTTGACTCTCCCACAGATACGCAGTATTTT,CSVDSPTDTQYF,TRBV29-1,TRBJ2-3,.,.
TGTGCCAGCTGGGTCAGGGGGTTGTCTGGGGCCAACGTCCTGACTTTC,CASWVRGLSGANVLTF,TRBV6-6,TRBJ2-6,TRBD1,.
TGCGCCAGCAGCTTGGACGGTAGCTATGGCTACACCTTC,CASSLDGSYGYTF,TRBV5-1,TRBJ1-2,.,once
TGTGCCAGCAGCCTTATGGGGGCCGGTCAGCCCCAGCATTTT,CASSLMGAGQPQHF,TRBV6-5,TRBJ1-5,.,.
TGTGCCAGCAGCGTAGATCAGGGGGGCGGCTACACCTTC,CASSVDQGGGYTF,TRBV9,TRBJ1-2,TRBD1,.
TGTGCCAGCAGCCCCGACAGGGGAGGCAATCAGCCCCAGCATTTT,CASSPDRGGNQPQHF,TRBV6-5,TRBJ1-5,TRBD1,.
TGTGCCAGTACCAGGGAAGGGACTGAAGCTTTCTTT,CASTREGTEAFF,TRBV19,TRBJ1-1,.,.
TGTGCCAGCAGCCCCACATGGGGCCTAGATCAGCCCCAGCATTTT,CASSPTWGLDQPQHF,TRBV6-5,TRBJ1-5,.,.
TGTGCCAGCAGTTACTCGACGGGGGTGGGCGAGCAGTACTTC,CASSYSTGVGEQYF,TRBV6-6,TRBJ2-7,.,few
TGTGCCAGTAGTATAGCCCTAGCGGGGGAGACTAGCACAGATACGCAGTATTTT,CASSIALAGETSTDTQYF,TRBV19,TRBJ2-3,TRBD2,.
TGTGCCAGCAGCCAAAGGCGGGGGGGTAGCACAGATACGCAGTATTTT,CASSQRRGGSTDTQYF,TRBV3-1/TRBV3-2,TRBJ2-3,TRBD2,.
TGTGCCAGCAGCGTAGGGGACACCAGCTCTGGAAACACCATATATTTT,CASSVGDTSSGNTIYF,TRBV9,TRBJ1-3,.,.
TGTGCCAGTAGTATACAGAACACTGAAGCTTTCTTT,CASSIQNTEAFF,TRBV19,TRBJ1-1,.,.
TGTGCCAGCAGCCCCCGGGTCCTAACAGATACGCAGTATTTT,CASSPRVLTDTQYF,TRBV11-2,TRBJ2-3,.,.
TGTGCCAGCAGCTCCCTTAAGATCGGGGGGAACGAGCAGTACTTC,CASSSLKIGGNEQYF,TRBV7-9,TRBJ2-7,TRBD2,.
TGTGCCAGCAGTGAGGGCAGGATCTCTGGGGCCAACGTCCTGACTTTC,CASSEGRISGANVLTF,TRBV2,TRBJ2-6,.,few
TGTGCCAGCAGCATATGGGACAGGGTCTACGAGCAGTACTTC,CASSIWDRVYEQYF,TRBV5-4,TRBJ2-7,TRBD1,once
TGCGCCAGCTCGCTACGGGGACAGGGCCAAGAGACCCAGTACTTC,CASSLRGQGQETQYF,TRBV5-1,TRBJ2-5,TRBD1,few
TGTGCCAGCAGCCTTCGCCGATATGACACGAGCAATCAGCCCCAGCATTTT,CASSLRRYDTSNQPQHF,TRBV6-2/TRBV6-3,TRBJ1-5,.,.
TGTGCCAGCAGCTTAAGCGTCACAGATACGCAGTATTTT,CASSLSVTDTQYF,TRBV5-6,TRBJ2-3,.,.
TGTGCCAGCACCAATCACGGGGTCGGAGGGGCCAACGTCCTGACTTTC,CASTNHGVGGANVLTF,TRBV6-6,TRBJ2-6,.,.
TGTGCCAGCTCGAGCGGCGGATTGGATGAGCAGTTCTTC,CASSSGGLDEQFF,TRBV11-2,TRBJ2-1,.,once
TGTGCCAGCAGAAGACAGGGGGCGAGAGATACGCAGTATTTT,CASRRQGARDTQYF,TRBV2,TRBJ2-3,TRBD1,.
TGTGCCAGCAGCCGCTCGGACGAGCAGTACTTC,CASSRSDEQYF,TRBV6-5,TRBJ2-7,.,.
TGCGCCAGCAGCGCGGGACAGTTATACACTGAAGCTTTCTTT,CASSAGQLYTEAFF,TRBV5-1,TRBJ1-1,TRBD1,.
TGTGCCAGCAGCTTAGAGTCAGTAGCTAACATTCAGTACTTC,CASSLESVANIQYF,TRBV11-2,TRBJ2-4,.,.
TGTGCCAGCTCACCCCGGGACAGGGTAAACTCACCCCTCCACTTT,CASSPRDRVNSPLHF,TRBV18,TRBJ1-6,TRBD1,.
TGTGCCAGCAGCTCATGGACAGGGGGCGCCGATGAAAAACTGTTTTTT,CASSSWTGGADEKLFF,TRBV3-1/TRBV3-2,TRBJ1-4,TRBD1,.
TGTGCCAGTAGTATCCCCCCGGGACTAGCGGGGGGGCGGGCAGATACGCAGTATTTT,CASSIPPGLAGGRADTQYF,TRBV19,TRBJ2-3,TRBD2,.
TGTGCCAGCAGCGGGAGACGAGGAGACACTGAAGCTTTCTTT,CASSGRRGDTEAFF,TRBV9,TRBJ1-1,.,.
TGTGCCAGCAGCCCCTCGACAGGGATGGAAACTGAAGCTTTCTTT,CASSPSTGMETEAFF,TRBV3-1/TRBV3-2,TRBJ1-1,TRBD1,.
TGTGCCAGCAGTGAGTATGGGCTGTACGAGCAGTACTTC,CASSEYGLYEQYF,TRBV2,TRBJ2-7,.,.
TGTGCCAGCAGTTCTATAACCGGGAAGGCCTACGAGCAGTACTTC,CASSSITGKAYEQYF,TRBV27,TRBJ2-7,.,.
TGTGCCAGCAGCCCTGGGCCTGCAGATACGCAGTATTTT,CASSPGPADTQYF,TRBV5-4,TRBJ2-3,.,.
TGCGCCAGCAGCCAGGGTAGCAATCAGCCCCAGCATTTT,CASSQGSNQPQHF,TRBV10-2,TRBJ1-5,.,.
TGTGCCAGCAGCTCAGGGTCTCATTCACCCCTCCACTTT,CASSSGSHSPLHF,TRBV5-6,TRBJ1-6,.,.
TGCAGTGCCAGGGACAGGGAGAAACTGTTTTTT,CSARDREKLFF,TRBV20-1,TRBJ1-4,TRBD1,.
TGCGCCAGCGATGACACAGGGGACGGTGAGCAGTTCTTC,CASDDTGDGEQFF,TRBV10-2,TRBJ2-1,TRBD1,.
TGTGCCAGCAGCTTGACTAGCGGCACAGATACGCAGTATTTT,CASSLTSGTDTQYF,TRBV7-8,TRBJ2-3,TRBD2,.